This T cell receptor beta chain was sequenced in a study of cytomegalovirus exposure and HLA in healthy donors. Germline CDR1 reads SGDLS; CDR2 reads YYNGEE. V was pared by 3 bases and J by 5 bases, with 7 bases of the junction left unmatched. This CDR3 has 15 residues. PCR employed 60 Vbeta and 13 Jbeta primers. This table comes from immunoSEQ multiplex PCR, and its TCRdb copy is limited to in-frame clones, with some not included. The sample includes about 150,000 clones, around three quarters of them seen just once. A note on this clone: What it binds is not known.

Whole-study results and caveats: Association of 16,951 TCR beta sequences with HLA alleles was found at 0.05 false discovery rate in a later analysis.

The sequencing input was PBMCs. This receptor was obtained from a woman aged 60-75 years in good health and CMV-seropositive. The chain employs TRBV9 and TRBJ1-4, with TRBD1 identical over 7 bases. CDR3 sequence: CASSASGTVNEKLFF. CDR3 bases: TGTGCCAGCAGCGCTTCCGGGACAGTGAATGAAAAACTGTTTTTT.